This is a list of T cell receptor beta chains from one sample in a study of blood T cells in healthy people across ages. TCRdb passed the 5' RACE reads through MiXCR, listing each CDR3 protein once. The sample carries approximately 730,000 distinct CDR3 sequences, about 42% recorded once. What was sequenced was blood. Every receptor here comes from a woman in her sixties or seventies in good health. The CDR3 runs from the conserved cysteine through the conserved F or W. The D gene is left open where the match is weak. Size is omitted from some rows. Given values are once, few, many or a class for expanded clones.

clone size,J gene,CDR3 length,D gene,V gene,CDR3 DNA,CDR3 protein
.,TRBJ2-4,15,.,TRBV20-1,TGCAGTGCTAGAGATCGCGAACTAGCCAAAAACATTCAGTACTTC,CSARDRELAKNIQYF
.,TRBJ1-2,14,.,TRBV7-2,TGTGCCAGCAGCTTAGCTGGGACATTAGGTGGCTACACCTTC,CASSLAGTLGGYTF
.,TRBJ2-7,15,TRBD2,TRBV20-1,TGCAGTGCTAGAGGGGTAACTAGCGGGTACTACGAGCAGTACTTC,CSARGVTSGYYEQYF
.,TRBJ2-1,20,TRBD2,TRBV3-1,TGTGCCAGCAGCCTAGTACCGGGACTAGCGGGAATGGGGTCCTACAATGAGCAGTTCTTC,CASSLVPGLAGMGSYNEQFF
.,TRBJ2-5,12,.,TRBV2,TGTGCCAGCAGAGCTGGCGAAGAGACCCAGTACTTC,CASRAGEETQYF
few,TRBJ1-1,15,TRBD1,TRBV7-9,TGTGCCAGCAGCTTGATCGGGACAGGTAGGACTGAAGCTTTCTTT,CASSLIGTGRTEAFF
many,TRBJ2-3,17,.,TRBV29-1,TGCAGCGTTGAAGCCCCTCTGGGTCAGCTTAGCACAGATACGCAGTATTTT,CSVEAPLGQLSTDTQYF
.,TRBJ2-1,16,TRBD2,TRBV9,TGTGCCAGCAGCGTAGAGGGCGGGAGGGGGATCAATGAGCAGTTCTTC,CASSVEGGRGINEQFF
.,TRBJ2-7,15,.,TRBV5-1,TGCGCCAGCAGCTTGAACGGTACAACCTCCTACGAGCAGTACTTC,CASSLNGTTSYEQYF
.,TRBJ1-5,16,.,TRBV15,TGTGCCACTAGCAGAGATTTAAGACAAAGCAATCAGCCCCAGCATTTT,CATSRDLRQSNQPQHF
.,TRBJ1-3,12,.,TRBV28,TGTGCCAGCAGTTTGAAGTTCAACACCATATATTTT,CASSLKFNTIYF
few,TRBJ1-4,16,.,TRBV7-9,TGTGCCACCAAGCGGACAGACCTATCAACTAATGAAAAACTGTTTTTT,CATKRTDLSTNEKLFF
few,TRBJ2-1,15,.,TRBV9,TGTGCCAGCAGCGTAGCCGGCTCCCCCTACAATGAGCAGTTCTTC,CASSVAGSPYNEQFF
few,TRBJ2-7,14,.,TRBV20-1,TGCAGTGCTAGGGAGGGAAGTAATTCCCGCGAGCAGTACTTC,CSAREGSNSREQYF
.,TRBJ2-5,15,TRBD2,TRBV30,TGTGCCTGGAGTGTTGGCGGGGGGCCGGGAGAGACCCAGTACTTC,CAWSVGGGPGETQYF
.,TRBJ2-3,15,.,TRBV5-1,TGCGCCAGCAGCTTGGAGGCCCCCTCCACAGATACGCAGTATTTT,CASSLEAPSTDTQYF
few,TRBJ2-1,15,TRBD2,TRBV20-1,TGCAGTGCTCCCCCTAGCGGGGGCACCTACAATGAGCAGTTCTTC,CSAPPSGGTYNEQFF
.,TRBJ2-5,15,.,TRBV11-3,TGTGCCAGCAGCTTATCACATCAGGGTGGCGAGACCCAGTACTTC,CASSLSHQGGETQYF
once,TRBJ2-5,13,.,TRBV7-2,TGTGCCAGCAGCTCGGGACACCCAGGGACCCAGTACTTC,CASSSGHPGTQYF
few,TRBJ2-7,13,.,TRBV28,TGTGCCAGCAGGGGGGGCGGGAGCTACGAGCAGTACTTC,CASRGGGSYEQYF
few,TRBJ1-6,14,.,TRBV7-8,TGTGCCAGCAGCTTAGAGTCAGCCTCTTCACCCCTCCACTTT,CASSLESASSPLHF
few,TRBJ1-2,15,.,TRBV7-2,TGTGCCAGCAGCTTAGCAGGAACGGCTAACTATGGCTACACCTTC,CASSLAGTANYGYTF
.,TRBJ2-7,19,.,TRBV7-2,TGTGCCAGCAGCTTAGTGGGTCGGGTTGGGGGACCGAGGAGCTACGAGCAGTACTTC,CASSLVGRVGGPRSYEQYF
.,TRBJ2-7,17,.,TRBV7-2,TGTGCCAGCAGCTTAGTCCTTGGGGCTCCCTGGTCCTACGAGCAGTACTTC,CASSLVLGAPWSYEQYF
many,TRBJ2-5,14,.,TRBV12-3/TRBV12-4,TGTGCCAGCAGTTTAGCGGCTAGCTGGGAGACCCAGTACTTC,CASSLAASWETQYF
few,TRBJ2-3,13,.,TRBV11-2,TGTGCCAGCAGCTTAGATAGGGATCATACGCAGTATTTT,CASSLDRDHTQYF
.,TRBJ1-2,14,.,TRBV20-1,TGCAGTGCTCGCCCCCAGGGAGCTAACTATGGCTACACCTTC,CSARPQGANYGYTF
.,TRBJ1-2,13,.,TRBV3-1,TGTGCCAGCAGCCATCAGGGTGCCTATGGCTACACCTTC,CASSHQGAYGYTF
few,TRBJ2-3,13,.,TRBV20-1,TGCAGTGCAAAACTAGCTTTCCCAGATACGCAGTATTTT,CSAKLAFPDTQYF
.,TRBJ1-2,14,.,TRBV7-9,TGTGCCAGCAGCTTCGCGGGATTTGTTTATGGCTACACCTTC,CASSFAGFVYGYTF
.,TRBJ2-5,14,TRBD1,TRBV19,TGTGCCAGTAGAAGACAGGGTATTATGGAGACCCAGTACTTC,CASRRQGIMETQYF
many,TRBJ2-3,18,TRBD2,TRBV20-1,TGCAGTGCTAGAGATTCTGCGGGGGGACTTTTTTTCGCAGATACGCAGTATTTT,CSARDSAGGLFFADTQYF
.,TRBJ2-1,16,.,TRBV9,TGTGCCAGCAGCGCGCTTAAAGGGCCGCAATACAATGAGCAGTTCTTC,CASSALKGPQYNEQFF
.,TRBJ2-1,19,.,TRBV27,TGTGCCAGCAGTTTACCCTTCTCTACAGGGCTACCTACGATCAATGAGCAGTTCTTC,CASSLPFSTGLPTINEQFF
.,TRBJ1-5,14,TRBD1,TRBV18,TGTGCCAGCTCACCAGGACAGGGAAAGCAGCCCCAGCATTTT,CASSPGQGKQPQHF
.,TRBJ2-4,13,TRBD1,TRBV20-1,TGCAGTGCTAGTTCCAGGGGGCTCGGTGAGCAGTACTTC,CSASSRGLGEQYF
.,TRBJ2-3,14,.,TRBV5-6,TGTGCCAGCAGCTACCCTCCGGGGGCAGATACGCAGTATTTT,CASSYPPGADTQYF
.,TRBJ1-2,16,.,TRBV5-1,TGCGCCAGCAGCTTGGCCGCTCTGACAGCCAACTATGGCTACACCTTC,CASSLAALTANYGYTF
few,TRBJ2-7,11,TRBD2,TRBV6-6,TGTGCCACCTTCGGGGGGTACGAGCAGTACTTC,CATFGGYEQYF
many,TRBJ1-2,14,.,TRBV10-2,TGCGCCAGCAGTGATCCGGGGGGGCGCGAAGGCTACACCTTC,CASSDPGGREGYTF
many,TRBJ2-2,16,TRBD1,TRBV5-1,TGCGCCAGCAGCACGGGACAGGGGGCGTACACCGGGGAGCTGTTTTTT,CASSTGQGAYTGELFF
.,TRBJ2-5,14,.,TRBV3-1,TGTGCCAGCAGCCGAAAGATCACCCCGGAGACCCAGTACTTC,CASSRKITPETQYF
.,TRBJ2-1,18,TRBD2,TRBV11-2,TGTGCCAGCAGCTTAGATTGGTTAAGGACTAGCGGGTACAATGAGCAGTTCTTC,CASSLDWLRTSGYNEQFF
.,TRBJ2-1,15,.,TRBV7-7,TGTGCTAGCAGCTTAAGGCCAGGAGCGGTCGATGAGCAGTTCTTC,CASSLRPGAVDEQFF
few,TRBJ2-7,12,.,TRBV6-2/TRBV6-3,TGTGCCAGTCTGACTAGGTCATACGAGCAGTACTTC,CASLTRSYEQYF
.,TRBJ1-2,15,.,TRBV4-3,TGCGCCAGCAGCCAAGGAGATGGGGTCAACTATGGCTACACCTTC,CASSQGDGVNYGYTF
.,TRBJ2-5,16,TRBD2,TRBV9,TGTGCCAGCAGCAACCGACTAGCCACCTTGAGAGAGACCCAGTACTTC,CASSNRLATLRETQYF
.,TRBJ1-6,14,.,TRBV12-3/TRBV12-4,TGTGCCAGCAGAACCCGCTCCTATAATTCACCCCTCCACTTT,CASRTRSYNSPLHF
.,TRBJ2-5,16,TRBD2,TRBV12-3/TRBV12-4,TGTGCCAGCACCCAAGGGGCGGGGGGGCATGGTGAGACCCAGTACTTC,CASTQGAGGHGETQYF